Below, one T cell receptor (beta chain) is given with its context. Its antigen is unknown. For TCR, cDNA came from 5'RACE template switching, which added a universal primer site and UMIs. TCRdb reprocessed the 5' RACE reads with MiXCR, giving one entry per CDR3 protein. The sample includes roughly 500,000 distinct CDR3 sequences, about a fifth seen only once; the top ten take more than 13%. This specimen comes from a study of T cells after yellow fever vaccination. The wider study: In the case of low-cell-number fractions, SMART-Seq v4 Ultra Low Input was used for preparation. Broader study findings: The secondary response was weaker, and its peak arrived faster, on day 5 versus 15. Clonotypes found in both CD4 and CD8 compartments made up a small share.

The TCR was taken from a man aged 25 to 45 who received the YFV17D yellow fever vaccine. The sample here was PBMCs, taken 15 days after the yellow fever booster vaccination.

CDR3 sequence: CASSLLRGNEKLFF. The CDR3 DNA sequence: TGTGCCAGCAGCTTACTCAGGGGGAATGAAAAACTGTTTTTT. This chain links TRBV7-9 with TRBJ1-4; 7 bases are a match to TRBD1. This CDR3 has 14 residues. V was pared by 2 bases and J by 5 bases, with 2 bases of the junction left unmatched. Germline values: CDR1 SEHNR, CDR2 FQNEAQ (reference sequence).